The next 23 T cell receptor beta chains were all read from a single sample in a study of T cells in localized non-small cell lung cancer. TCRdb's table, derived via immunoSEQ multiplex PCR, lists solely in-frame clones and lacks some. This table holds tens of thousands of clones, approximately 88% found once. The sample was peripheral blood mononuclear cells, taken before any cancer treatment. The receptor source for this set is a man aged 40 to 70 with stage III lung adenocarcinoma.

The V and J genes are TRBV7-6 and TRBJ2-3; 7 bases are shared with TRBD2. Trimming at V came to 3 bases and at J to 3 bases, leaving 9 bases not matched to a gene. This CDR3 has 16 amino acids. Germline V gene data show CDR1 as SGHVS and CDR2 as FNYEAQ. CDR3: CASSFSPGGRTDTQYF. CDR3 DNA: TGTGCCAGCAGCTTTAGTCCGGGGGGAAGGACAGATACGCAGTATTTT.

The chain recombines TRBV11-2 with TRBJ2-3; 12 nucleotides agree with TRBD2. This CDR3 spans 16 amino acids. Germline values: CDR1 SGHAT, CDR2 FQNNGV. V lost 4 bases to trimming and J lost 3 bases; unmatched junction nucleotides: 5. CDR3 in DNA: TGTGCCAGCAGCTCCCCGACTAGCGGGAGAACAGATACGCAGTATTTT. It is translated as CASSSPTSGRTDTQYF. Full variable domain (rest looked up from reference TRBV11-2 and TRBJ2-3): EAGVAQSPRYKIIEKRQSVAFWCNPISGHATLYWYQQILGQGPKLLIQFQNNGVVDDSQLPKDRFSAERLKGVDSTLKIQPAKLEDSAVYLCASSSPTSGRTDTQYFGPGTRLTVL.

The chain carries TRBV2 and TRBJ2-3, with D perhaps matching TRBD1 or TRBD2 (5 bases each). Germline CDR1 reads SNHLY; CDR2 reads FYNNEI. Trimming stripped 8 bases from V and 0 bases from J, with 12 bases between. This CDR3 is 14 amino acids long. This chain's CDR3 is CASRDGFSTDTQYF. The CDR3 DNA reads TGTGCCAGCCGGGACGGATTTAGCACAGATACGCAGTATTTT.

The chain combines TRBV19 with TRBJ1-5; no clear D. The V end was cut by 2 bases, the J end by 3 bases, with 11 bases between. The V gene's germline CDR1 is LNHDA and CDR2 SQIVND (reference sequence). The CDR3 has 15 residues. The CDR3 reads CASSIRHANNQPQHF. In nucleotides, the CDR3 is TGTGCCAGTAGTATAAGGCACGCTAACAATCAGCCCCAGCATTTT.

The V call is TRBV5-1, the J call TRBJ2-3; D is perhaps TRBD1 (5 bases). V was cut by 1 base and J by 1 base, with 10 bases left in between. The germline gives CDR1 SGHRS, CDR2 YFSETQ. This CDR3 contains 15 residues. The CDR3 loop is CASSLSGRGTDTQYF. The CDR3 DNA sequence: TGCGCCAGCAGCTTGAGTGGCAGGGGCACAGATACGCAGTATTTT.

The chain recombines TRBV11-2 with TRBJ2-3; 12 bases map to TRBD2. CDR1 and CDR2 from the germline V gene are SGHAT and FQNNGV. Trimming cost V 6 bases and J 2 bases; bases outside gene matches: 6. The CDR3 contains 16 residues. CDR3 protein: CASRGPSGGATDTQYF. The DNA for the CDR3 is TGTGCCAGCAGAGGACCTAGCGGGGGGGCCACAGATACGCAGTATTTT.

This sequence joins TRBV7-9 and TRBJ1-4, with unresolved D. Looked up from germline, CDR1 is SEHNR and CDR2 is FQNEAQ (reference sequence). V lost 5 bases and J lost 6, with 7 bases in between. This CDR3 is 12 amino acids long. CDR3 DNA: TGTGCCAGCAGCACCCAGTATGAAAAACTGTTTTTT. This sequence encodes CASSTQYEKLFF.

V is TRBV7-6 and J is TRBJ1-3; D not certain. The V end lost 1 base, the J end lost 1 base, and 11 bases lay between the germline ends. Germline assignment: CDR1 SGHVS and CDR2 FNYEAQ. The CDR3 covers 16 residues. CDR3 residues: CASSLDLARSGNTIYF. As DNA, the CDR3 is TGTGCCAGCAGCTTAGATCTGGCCAGATCTGGAAACACCATATATTTT.

This clone was seen only a few times. The chain joins TRBV7-9 to TRBJ2-1, with a tentative D call TRBD1 (5 bases). The V gene's germline CDR1 is SEHNR and CDR2 FQNEAQ (reference sequence). Trimming took off 2 bases at V and 10 bases at J, with 6 bases between the two ends. The CDR3 runs to 11 residues. The CDR3 reads CASSLNREQFF. The CDR3 coding sequence is TGTGCCAGCAGCTTAAACAGGGAGCAGTTCTTC.

This chain joins TRBV27 and TRBJ2-7; possibly TRBD1 for D (6 bases). Looked up from germline, CDR1 is MNHEY and CDR2 is SMNVEV (reference sequence). Trimming took off 6 bases at V and 4 bases at J, with 19 bases between the two ends. The CDR3 extends over 15 amino acids. CDR3 DNA: TGTGCCAGCAGATCTGAGACGGACAGAAAATACGAGCAGTACTTC. Translation gives CASRSETDRKYEQYF.

The genes are TRBV30 and TRBJ2-3, with D possibly being TRBD1 or TRBD2 (5 bases each). The V and J ends lost 4 bases and 1 base respectively, with 9 bases between them. CDR1 is GTSNPN, CDR2 SVGIG, per germline (reference sequence). The CDR3 covers 13 residues. CDR3 region: CAWIRGGTDTQYF. The DNA for the CDR3 is TGTGCCTGGATAAGGGGAGGCACAGATACGCAGTATTTT.

V and J are TRBV6-5 and TRBJ1-2; 8 bases fit TRBD1. V lost 7 bases, J lost 4 bases, and 5 bases stayed unmatched. The CDR3 extends over 13 amino acids. From germline, CDR1 is MNHEY and CDR2 SVGAGI. The CDR3 coding sequence is TGTGCCAGCACCTACGGACAGGGCTATGGCTACACCTTC. It yields the protein CASTYGQGYGYTF.

This chain uses TRBV18 with TRBJ1-3; D is perhaps TRBD1 (5 bases). From germline, CDR1 is KGHSH and CDR2 LQKENI. Trimming cost V 3 bases and J 3 bases, with 12 bases left between them. The CDR3 consists of 15 residues. CDR3 DNA sequence: TGTGCCAGCTCACCCCAGGGTGCGTATGGAAACACCATATATTTT. Amino acids: CASSPQGAYGNTIYF.

This clone came up a few times. The chain has TRBV6-1 and TRBJ1-1; 9 positions agree with TRBD1. The CDR3 length is 15 residues. Germline lookup yields CDR1 MNHNS and CDR2 SASEGT. The trim removed 1 base at V and 4 bases at J, leaving 4 bases unmatched. The CDR3 bases are TGTGCCAGCAGTGAAGGGGGACAGGGCGGCACTGAAGCTTTCTTT. Protein: CASSEGGQGGTEAFF.

The chain combines TRBV7-9 with TRBJ1-4, with TRBD1 identical over 8 bases. V dropped 4 bases and J dropped 4; count of bases not matched to a gene: 2. Germline values: CDR1 SEHNR, CDR2 FQNEAQ (reference sequence). The CDR3 runs to 14 residues. The CDR3 nucleotides are TGTGCCAGCAGCTCAGGGGGCTATAATGAAAAACTGTTTTTT. Protein: CASSSGGYNEKLFF.

The chain is built from TRBV10-3 and TRBJ1-4, with D maybe TRBD1 (5 bases). The V gene lost 11 bases and the J gene lost 0 bases, with 13 bases spanning the gap. The CDR3 covers 14 residues. CDR1 ENHRY and CDR2 SYGVKD come from the germline V gene. CDR3 sequence: CACSRGPTNEKLFF. CDR3 sequence (DNA): TGTGCCTGTAGCCGGGGACCAACTAATGAAAAACTGTTTTTT.

The chain links TRBV7-9 to TRBJ1-1; D gene uncertain. Trimming shortened V by 2 bases and J by 8 bases, and 6 bases separated the two germline ends. CDR3 length: 11 residues. CDR1 and CDR2 from the germline V gene are SEHNR and FQNEAQ (reference sequence). CDR3 in amino acids: CASSLSEEAFF. The CDR3 bases are TGTGCCAGCAGCTTATCGGAGGAAGCTTTCTTT. Combining the CDR3 with reference TRBV7-9 and TRBJ1-1 gives the whole variable domain DTGVSQNPRHKITKRGQNVTFRCDPISEHNRLYWYRQTLGQGPEFLTYFQNEAQLEKSRLLSDRFSAERPKGSFSTLEIQRTEQGDSAMYLCASSLSEEAFFGQGTRLTVV.

This sequence joins TRBV2 and TRBJ2-5, with 10 bases aligning to TRBD1. CDR1 is SNHLY, CDR2 FYNNEI, per germline. The CDR3 loop spans 17 amino acids. Trimming cost V 0 bases and J 4 bases; bases outside gene matches: 8. The CDR3 DNA is TGTGCCAGCAGTGAAGCTTCCCGGGACAGGGGAGGAGAGACCCAGTACTTC. This codes for CASSEASRDRGGETQYF.

The rearrangement links TRBV28 to TRBJ2-7, with D possibly TRBD2 on 7 matching bases. This CDR3 contains 14 residues. V lost 7 bases and J 2 bases, leaving 15 bases between the germline ends. Germline V CDR1 and CDR2: MDHEN, SYDVKM. The CDR3 reads CASTLGGPTYEQYF. CDR3 coding DNA: TGTGCCAGCACCCTGGGGGGGCCGACCTACGAGCAGTACTTC.

The table lists this clone with a few counts. The J gene is TRBJ1-6, the V gene TRBV11-2, with 10 nucleotides matching TRBD1. The CDR3 covers 15 residues. V lost 3 bases, J lost 9 bases, and 5 bases stayed unmatched. Germline CDR1 is SGHAT and CDR2 is FQNNGV. DNA of the CDR3: TGTGCCAGCAGCTTCCAGGGACAGGGGAGTTCACCCCTCCACTTT. Protein product: CASSFQGQGSSPLHF.

The chain joins TRBV11-3 to TRBJ2-4; TRBD2 aligns across 9 bases. The CDR3 is made up of 18 amino acids. Germline assignment: CDR1 SGHNT and CDR2 YENEEA. V dropped 1 base and J dropped 6; count of bases not matched to a gene: 13. As DNA, the CDR3 is TGTGCCAGCAGCTTAGGGTTAGCGGGAGTACGGTTCGGAAACATTCAGTACTTC. Its translation: CASSLGLAGVRFGNIQYF.

This clone was counted once. The chain joins TRBV7-3 to TRBJ1-2; TRBD1 matches 8 bases. Germline lookup yields CDR1 SGHTA and CDR2 FQGTGA. The CDR3 consists of 14 residues. With 2 bases clipped from V and 8 bases from J, the junction kept 7 bases outside the gene matches. This CDR3 reads CASSLGQGEGGYTF. As DNA, the CDR3 is TGTGCCAGCAGCTTAGGACAGGGAGAAGGGGGCTACACCTTC.

The CDR3 loop is CAWSPSGRIREQFF. The CDR3 DNA is TGTGCCTGGAGTCCTAGCGGGAGGATACGAGAGCAGTTCTTC. This rearrangement joins TRBV30 to TRBJ2-1; 11 bases fit TRBD2. Germline V gene lookup returns CDR1 GTSNPN and CDR2 SVGIG (reference sequence). The CDR3 loop spans 14 amino acids. With 2 bases clipped from V and 10 bases from J, the junction kept 7 bases outside the gene matches.